A selection of T cell receptor beta chains follows, all from one sample in a study of CXCR3-negative and CXCR3-positive naive CD8 T cells. No DNA is given; TCRdb re-called the 5' RACE reads and lists each CDR3 protein once. The sample yields under 150,000 distinct CDR3 sequences, of which the top ten take up 0.4% to 0.5%. The specimen sequenced was naive CXCR3+ CD8+ T cells from blood. The receptor set was obtained from a human donor in good health. Some clones in this sample may be carry-over from other donors' samples. Each CDR3 is given with its conserved first and last residue.

TRBJ1-1 | TRBV29-1 | CSVVISGTEAFF
TRBJ2-3 | TRBV11-3 | CASSSGTSGRISTDTQYF
TRBJ2-1 | TRBV29-1 | CSVDGLAGGEDEQFF
TRBJ2-2 | TRBV7-9 | CASNVVGLTPGELFF
TRBJ1-1 | TRBV21-1 | CASSLREQGQNTEAFF
TRBJ1-6 | TRBV5-1 | CASSPGTGMGNSPLHF
TRBJ2-7 | TRBV12-3/TRBV12-4 | CASRGESYEQYF
TRBJ2-7 | TRBV5-1 | CASSLDPTSSGTYEQYF
TRBJ2-1 | TRBV12-3/TRBV12-4 | CASSPTRQGEEQFF
TRBJ2-2 | TRBV29-1 | CSVIPGLAEQGAGELFF
TRBJ2-7 | TRBV6-1 | CASSGGTDDFTYEQYF
TRBJ2-7 | TRBV10-3 | CAISGSDSYYEQYF
TRBJ2-2 | TRBV7-7 | CASSPEGNTGELFF
TRBJ1-5 | TRBV12-3/TRBV12-4 | CASSFGGGDQPQHF
TRBJ2-7 | TRBV5-1 | CASSLGVNDYEQYF
TRBJ1-5 | TRBV28 | CASSFRSGNQPQHF
TRBJ2-1 | TRBV29-1 | CSVEEETGGEFF
TRBJ1-2 | TRBV21-1 | CASRTLLGYTF